This T cell receptor (beta chain) is drawn from a study of a mutant IDH1 vaccine in newly diagnosed glioma. Study context: Vaccination followed radiotherapy alone by 4-6 weeks, or accompanied temozolomide cycles.

There are 17 residues in the CDR3. In germline, CDR1 is SGHRS, CDR2 YFSETQ. V lost 2 bases, J lost 1 base, and 11 bases stayed unmatched. Sequencing was performed with immunoSEQ multiplex PCR; in TCRdb, only in-frame clones are kept and a portion is missing. The sample lists approximately 60,000 clones; roughly four fifths were seen once. Comments on this clone: Its specificity is unknown.

Time point here: week 47, end of study. Every single dose of the vaccine, 300 ug of mutant IDH1 20-mer peptide, came with topical imiquimod. The starting material was PBMCs, obtained from a glioma patient whose treatment included an IDH1 peptide vaccine. The rearrangement joins TRBV5-1 to TRBJ2-7; 8 nucleotides agree with TRBD1. The origin of this receptor is a man aged 30-40 years with glioma. CDR3 protein: CASSFRQGMGSSYEQYF. CDR3 DNA sequence: TGCGCCAGCAGCTTCCGACAGGGGATGGGCTCTTCCTACGAGCAGTACTTC.